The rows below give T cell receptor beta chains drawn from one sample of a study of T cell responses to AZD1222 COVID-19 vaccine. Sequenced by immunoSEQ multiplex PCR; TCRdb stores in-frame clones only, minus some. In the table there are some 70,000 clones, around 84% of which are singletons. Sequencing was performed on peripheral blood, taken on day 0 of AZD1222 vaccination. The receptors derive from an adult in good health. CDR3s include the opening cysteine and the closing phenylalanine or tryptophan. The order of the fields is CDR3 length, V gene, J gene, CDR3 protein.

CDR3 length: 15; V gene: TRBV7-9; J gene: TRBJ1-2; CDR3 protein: CASSFSAGVDYGYTF
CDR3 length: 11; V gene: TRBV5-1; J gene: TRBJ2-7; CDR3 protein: CASSLDYEQYF
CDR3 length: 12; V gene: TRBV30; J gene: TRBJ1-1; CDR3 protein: CACSRRGTEAFF
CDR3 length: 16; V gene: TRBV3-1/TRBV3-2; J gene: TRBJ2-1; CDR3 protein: CASSLGTPLAYNEQFF
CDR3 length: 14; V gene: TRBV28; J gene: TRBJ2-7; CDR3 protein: CASSLGTGRGEQYF
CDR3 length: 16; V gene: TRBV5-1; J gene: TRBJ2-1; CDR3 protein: CASSLGTGQVGNEQFF
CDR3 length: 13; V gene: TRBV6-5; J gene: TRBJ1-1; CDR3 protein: CASTERRNTEAFF
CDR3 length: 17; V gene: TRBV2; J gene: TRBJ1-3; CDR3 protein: CASSEGWDRGSGNTIYF
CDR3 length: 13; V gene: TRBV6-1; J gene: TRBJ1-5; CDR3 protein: CASSENGNQPQHF
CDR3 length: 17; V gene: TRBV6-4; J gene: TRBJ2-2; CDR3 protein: CASSESSGGPNTGELFF
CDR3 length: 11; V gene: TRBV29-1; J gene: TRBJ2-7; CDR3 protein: CSVAGAYEQYF
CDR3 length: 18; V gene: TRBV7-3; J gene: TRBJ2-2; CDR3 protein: CASSPGLAGGPNTGELFF
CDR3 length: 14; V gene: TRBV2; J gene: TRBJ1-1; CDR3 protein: CASTRLIMNTEAFF
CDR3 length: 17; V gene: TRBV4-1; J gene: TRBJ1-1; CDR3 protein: CASSQVSGQGPNTEAFF
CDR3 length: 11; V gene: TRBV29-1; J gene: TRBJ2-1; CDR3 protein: CSVDSYNEQFF
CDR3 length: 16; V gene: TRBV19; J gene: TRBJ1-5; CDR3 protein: CASSTGTVYSNQPQHF
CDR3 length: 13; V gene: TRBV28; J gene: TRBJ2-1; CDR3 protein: CASSFYRNNEQFF
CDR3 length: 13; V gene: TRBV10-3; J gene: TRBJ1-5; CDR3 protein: CAISDGINQPQHF
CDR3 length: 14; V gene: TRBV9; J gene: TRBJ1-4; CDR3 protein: CASSVGGGREKLFF
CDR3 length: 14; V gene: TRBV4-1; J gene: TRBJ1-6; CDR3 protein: CASSQVSRDSPLHF
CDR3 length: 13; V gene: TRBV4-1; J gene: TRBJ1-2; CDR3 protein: CASSPDRVYGYTF
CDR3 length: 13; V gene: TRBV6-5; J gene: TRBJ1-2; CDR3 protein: CASTPQGLGGYTF
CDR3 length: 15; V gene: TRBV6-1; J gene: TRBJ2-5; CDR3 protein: CASSEAWSRQETQYF
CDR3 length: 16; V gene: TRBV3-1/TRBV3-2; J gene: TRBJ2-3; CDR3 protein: CASSQVRGGAADTQYF
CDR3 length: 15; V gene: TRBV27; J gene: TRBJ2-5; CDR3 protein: CASSLSRAWEETQYF
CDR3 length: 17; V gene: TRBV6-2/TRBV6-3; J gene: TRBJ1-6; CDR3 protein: CASSPPPGRSYNSPLHF
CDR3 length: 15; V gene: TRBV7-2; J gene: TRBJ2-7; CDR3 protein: CASSLAASGSYEQYF
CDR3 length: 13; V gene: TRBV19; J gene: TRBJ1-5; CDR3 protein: CASSHRERQPQHF
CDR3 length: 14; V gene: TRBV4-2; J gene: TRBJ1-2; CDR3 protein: CASSYNFPGNGYTF
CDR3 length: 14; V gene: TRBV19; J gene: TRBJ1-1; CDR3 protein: CASSMHGRENEAFF
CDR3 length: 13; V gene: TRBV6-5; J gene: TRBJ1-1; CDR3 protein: CASRLGTGGEAFF
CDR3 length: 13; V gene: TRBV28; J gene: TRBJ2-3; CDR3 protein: CATGEGNTDTQYF
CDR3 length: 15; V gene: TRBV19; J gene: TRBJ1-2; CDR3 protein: CASKRDTTILYGYTF